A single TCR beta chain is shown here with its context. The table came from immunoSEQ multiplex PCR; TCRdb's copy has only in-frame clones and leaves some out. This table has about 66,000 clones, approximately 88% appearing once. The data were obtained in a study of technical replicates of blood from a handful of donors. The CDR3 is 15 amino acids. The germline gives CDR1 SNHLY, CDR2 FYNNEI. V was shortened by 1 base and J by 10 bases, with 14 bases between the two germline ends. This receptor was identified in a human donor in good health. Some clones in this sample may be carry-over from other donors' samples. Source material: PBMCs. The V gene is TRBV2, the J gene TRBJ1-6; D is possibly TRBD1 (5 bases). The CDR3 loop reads CASSEEGRRGSPLHF. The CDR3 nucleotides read TGTGCCAGCAGTGAAGAGGGGAGGAGGGGATCACCCCTCCACTTT.